This is a list of T cell receptor beta chains from one sample in a study of cytomegalovirus exposure and HLA in healthy donors. The assay was immunoSEQ multiplex PCR, and TCRdb's table has in-frame clones only and misses some. The sample gives approximately 140,000 clones, roughly three quarters of which show up once; roughly 1.5% is in the top ten. Specimen: PBMCs. The source is a woman aged 18-29 years in good health and CMV-seronegative. The CDR3 runs from the conserved cysteine through the conserved F or W. The order of the fields is CDR3 DNA, CDR3 protein, D gene, clone size, V gene, J gene. D genes are given only for firm matches. Size tells how often a clone was seen (once, few, many) or the class of an expanded clone, and some rows leave it out.

TGCGCCAGCAGCCGGCAGACTACCAAAGAGACCCAGTACTTC	CASSRQTTKETQYF	.	.	TRBV4-1	TRBJ2-5
TGTGCCAGCAGCTTAGCTATAGGGACTATAGAGAACATTCAGTACTTC	CASSLAIGTIENIQYF	TRBD2	.	TRBV7-8	TRBJ2-4
TGTGCCAGCAGTTTGGGAGGGTTCTCTGGGGCCAACGTCCTGACTTTC	CASSLGGFSGANVLTF	TRBD2	.	TRBV28	TRBJ2-6
TGTGCCAGCAGTGCCCCGGGGACTGGAACAGATACGCAGTATTTT	CASSAPGTGTDTQYF	.	.	TRBV2	TRBJ2-3
TGTGCCAGTAGGGAACAGGGGACTCCCTCCTACGAGCAGTACTTC	CASREQGTPSYEQYF	.	few	TRBV19	TRBJ2-7
TGTGCCATCGGAGAGGAAGCTTTCTTT	CAIGEEAFF	.	few	TRBV7-9	TRBJ1-1
TGCGCCAGCAGCCAATCTAGCGGTAACACCGGGGAGCTGTTTTTT	CASSQSSGNTGELFF	TRBD2	.	TRBV5-1	TRBJ2-2
TGTGCCAGCAGCTTAGTCCCAGGGGTAAACTACGAGCAGTACTTC	CASSLVPGVNYEQYF	.	few	TRBV11-2	TRBJ2-7
TGTGCCAGCAGTGAATTACGGGAGGGGACTGAAGCTTTCTTT	CASSELREGTEAFF	.	.	TRBV6-1	TRBJ1-1
TGTGCCAGCAGCGTAGCGGGACAGGGCTATGGCTACACCTTC	CASSVAGQGYGYTF	TRBD1	.	TRBV9	TRBJ1-2
TGTGCCAGTAGTAGGGGGCAGGCGGCCGGGGAGCTGTTTTTT	CASSRGQAAGELFF	.	.	TRBV19	TRBJ2-2
TGCGCCAGCAGCCTCCCGCGGGAGGGGGACGAGCAGTACTTC	CASSLPREGDEQYF	TRBD2	.	TRBV5-1	TRBJ2-7
TGCAGCGTTGGTGGGGCAGGGGCCAACGTCCTGACTTTC	CSVGGAGANVLTF	.	.	TRBV29-1	TRBJ2-6
TGTGCCAGCAGTGTAAGGACTACTTCCGAGCAGTACTTC	CASSVRTTSEQYF	.	.	TRBV25-1	TRBJ2-7
TGTGCCAGCAGTTACCGGGGGGAGCAGTACTTC	CASSYRGEQYF	.	.	TRBV6-6	TRBJ2-7
TGCGCCAGCAGCTCGGTGGAGGGCTATGGCTACACCTTC	CASSSVEGYGYTF	.	.	TRBV5-1	TRBJ1-2
TGTGCCAGCAGCCCAACCCCACTCGAGACCCAGTACTTC	CASSPTPLETQYF	.	.	TRBV11-2	TRBJ2-5
TGCGCCAGCAGCGGAGACAGGGCAAATTCACCCCTCCACTTT	CASSGDRANSPLHF	TRBD1	.	TRBV5-1	TRBJ1-6